By proportion, the clone carrying this TCR beta chain is large (0.1 to 1%). Antigen unknown. The data originate from a study of circulating CD8 cells and anti-PD-1 response in melanoma. General study points: At M1, fewer than 8% of TRB clonotypes appeared in multiple subsets. TIGIT repertoires were least diverse, DNEG repertoires most diverse.

Four subsets defined by PD-1 and/or TIGIT were sorted from live CD3+CD8+TCRalphabeta+ cells. The CDR3 has 13 amino acids. From germline, CDR1 is SGHTA and CDR2 FQGTGA. The ends were cut back, 5 bases at V and 4 bases at J, with 10 bases in the middle. Each library started from approximately 14 ng of total RNA using the QIAseq Immune Repertoire TCR panel. TCRdb re-called the reads with MiXCR, one entry per CDR3 protein. The repertoire holds roughly 800 distinct CDR3 sequences, approximately 5.1% seen once, with 6% to 7% in the top ten. The TCR originated in a human donor with melanoma. The material sequenced was CD8+ T cells from PBMCs, taken at baseline or after one month of anti-PD-1 therapy (not recorded which). The chain links TRBV7-3 to TRBJ2-3; D call uncertain. In nucleotides, the CDR3 is TGTGCCAGCAGCCTCGCTATCGCAGATACGCAGTATTTT. It is translated as CASSLAIADTQYF.